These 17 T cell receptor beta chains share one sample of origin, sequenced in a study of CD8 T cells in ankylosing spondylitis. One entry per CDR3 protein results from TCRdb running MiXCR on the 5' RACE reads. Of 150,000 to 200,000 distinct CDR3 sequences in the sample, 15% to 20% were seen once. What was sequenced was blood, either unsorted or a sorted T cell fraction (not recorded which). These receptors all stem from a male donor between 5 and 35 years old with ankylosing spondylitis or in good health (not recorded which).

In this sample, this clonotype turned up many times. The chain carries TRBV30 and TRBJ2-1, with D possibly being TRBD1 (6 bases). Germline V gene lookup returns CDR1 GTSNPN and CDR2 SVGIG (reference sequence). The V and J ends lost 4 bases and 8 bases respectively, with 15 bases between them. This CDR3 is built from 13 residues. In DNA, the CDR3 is TGTGCCTGGACCCCACAGGGTAGGGATGAGCAGTTCTTC. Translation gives CAWTPQGRDEQFF.

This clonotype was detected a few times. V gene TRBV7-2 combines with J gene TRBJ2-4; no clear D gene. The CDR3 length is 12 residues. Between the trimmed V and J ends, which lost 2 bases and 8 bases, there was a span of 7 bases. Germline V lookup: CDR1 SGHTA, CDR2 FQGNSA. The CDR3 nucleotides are TGTGCCAGCAGCTTAAGAGTTGACATTCAGTACTTC. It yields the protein CASSLRVDIQYF.

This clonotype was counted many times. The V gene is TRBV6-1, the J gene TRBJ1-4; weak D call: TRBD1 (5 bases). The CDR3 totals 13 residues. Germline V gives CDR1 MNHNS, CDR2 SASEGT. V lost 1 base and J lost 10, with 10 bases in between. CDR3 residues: CASSEGSGRKLFF. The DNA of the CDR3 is TGTGCCAGCAGTGAAGGTTCAGGGAGAAAACTGTTTTTT.

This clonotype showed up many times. CDR3 residues: CASSLGFGQGLAGELFF. The CDR3 region has the DNA TGTGCCAGCAGTTTAGGGTTCGGGCAGGGATTGGCCGGGGAGCTGTTTTTT. V usage is TRBV12-3 or TRBV12-4 and J usage is TRBJ2-2; possibly TRBD1 for D (5 bases). The CDR3 totals 17 residues. V was pared by 1 base and J by 6 bases, with 18 bases between.

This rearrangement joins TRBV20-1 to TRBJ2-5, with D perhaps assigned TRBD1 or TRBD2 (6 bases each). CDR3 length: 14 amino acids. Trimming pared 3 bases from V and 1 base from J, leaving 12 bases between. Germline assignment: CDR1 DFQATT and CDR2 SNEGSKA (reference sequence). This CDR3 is CSASSKGGQETQYF. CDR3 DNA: TGCAGTGCTAGCTCCAAGGGGGGCCAAGAGACCCAGTACTTC.

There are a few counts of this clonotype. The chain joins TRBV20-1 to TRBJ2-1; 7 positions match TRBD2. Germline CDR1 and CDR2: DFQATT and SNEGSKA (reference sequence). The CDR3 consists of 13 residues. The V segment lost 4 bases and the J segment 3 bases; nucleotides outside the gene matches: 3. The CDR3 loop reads CSATGLVYNEQFF. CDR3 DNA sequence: TGCAGTGCTACCGGACTAGTCTACAATGAGCAGTTCTTC.

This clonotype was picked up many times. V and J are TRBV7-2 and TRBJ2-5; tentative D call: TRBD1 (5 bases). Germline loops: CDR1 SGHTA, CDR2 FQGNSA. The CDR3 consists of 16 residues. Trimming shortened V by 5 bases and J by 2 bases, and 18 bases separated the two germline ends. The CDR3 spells CASSLTLGRPQETQYF. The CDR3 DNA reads TGTGCCAGCAGCCTCACCCTGGGGCGGCCGCAAGAGACCCAGTACTTC.

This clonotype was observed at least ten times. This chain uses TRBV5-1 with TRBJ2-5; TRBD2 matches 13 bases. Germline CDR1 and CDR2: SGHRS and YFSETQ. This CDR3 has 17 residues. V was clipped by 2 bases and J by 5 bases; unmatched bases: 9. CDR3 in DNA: TGCGCCAGCAGCTTACTAGCGGGAGGGCCCGGTGCGGAGACCCAGTACTTC. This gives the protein CASSLLAGGPGAETQYF.

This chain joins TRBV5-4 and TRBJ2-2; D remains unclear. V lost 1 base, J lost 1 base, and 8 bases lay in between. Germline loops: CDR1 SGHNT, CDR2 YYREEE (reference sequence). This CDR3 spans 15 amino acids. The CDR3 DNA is TGTGCCAGCAGCTTGTTAGATATGAACACCGGGGAGCTGTTTTTT. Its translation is CASSLLDMNTGELFF.

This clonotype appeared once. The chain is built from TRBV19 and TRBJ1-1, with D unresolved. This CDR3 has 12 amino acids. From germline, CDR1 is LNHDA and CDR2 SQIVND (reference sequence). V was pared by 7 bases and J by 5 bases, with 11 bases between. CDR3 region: CASNYRGTEAFF. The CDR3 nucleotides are TGTGCCAGTAACTATCGGGGAACTGAAGCTTTCTTT.

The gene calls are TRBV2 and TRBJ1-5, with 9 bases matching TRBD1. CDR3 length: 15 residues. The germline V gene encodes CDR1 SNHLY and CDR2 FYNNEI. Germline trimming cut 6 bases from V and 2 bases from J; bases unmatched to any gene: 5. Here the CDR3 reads CASRRDRVGNQPQHF. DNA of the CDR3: TGTGCCAGCAGACGGGACAGGGTTGGCAATCAGCCCCAGCATTTT.

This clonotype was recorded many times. This chain's CDR3 is CASSGQGNTEAFF. The CDR3 nucleotides read TGTGCCAGCAGTGGACAGGGGAACACTGAAGCTTTCTTT. The chain is built from TRBV6-1 and TRBJ1-1; 7 bases are shared with TRBD1. Germline CDR1 and CDR2: MNHNS and SASEGT. V was pared by 4 bases and J by 1 base, with 0 bases of the junction left unmatched. This CDR3 has 13 amino acids.

The CDR3 DNA reads TGTGCCAGTAGTATAGCGGCGGGAGCGGGTACCGGGGAGCTGTTTTTT. Protein product: CASSIAAGAGTGELFF. This rearrangement joins TRBV19 to TRBJ2-2; 7 bases match TRBD2. The CDR3 loop spans 16 amino acids. The V segment lost 1 base and the J segment 5 bases; nucleotides outside the gene matches: 7. Germline V CDR1 and CDR2: LNHDA, SQIVND (reference sequence).

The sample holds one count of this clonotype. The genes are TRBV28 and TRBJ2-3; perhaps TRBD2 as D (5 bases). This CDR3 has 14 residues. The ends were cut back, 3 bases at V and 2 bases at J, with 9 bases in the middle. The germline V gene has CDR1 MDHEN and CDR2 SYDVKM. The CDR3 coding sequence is TGTGCCAGCAGTTTGAACCGGGACACAGATACGCAGTATTTT. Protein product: CASSLNRDTDTQYF.

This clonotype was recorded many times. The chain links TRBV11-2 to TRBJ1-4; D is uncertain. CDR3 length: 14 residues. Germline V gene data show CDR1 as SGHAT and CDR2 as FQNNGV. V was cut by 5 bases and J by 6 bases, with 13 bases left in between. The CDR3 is CASSREGWDEKLFF. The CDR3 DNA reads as TGTGCCAGCAGCCGAGAGGGTTGGGATGAAAAACTGTTTTTT.

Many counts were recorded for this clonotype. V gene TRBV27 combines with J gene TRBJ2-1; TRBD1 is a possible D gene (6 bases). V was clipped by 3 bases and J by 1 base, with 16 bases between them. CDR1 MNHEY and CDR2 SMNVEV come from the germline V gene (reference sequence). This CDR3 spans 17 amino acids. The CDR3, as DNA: TGTGCCAGCAGTTTTAGTCTCGGGACAAAGTCCTACAATGAGCAGTTCTTC. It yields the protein CASSFSLGTKSYNEQFF.

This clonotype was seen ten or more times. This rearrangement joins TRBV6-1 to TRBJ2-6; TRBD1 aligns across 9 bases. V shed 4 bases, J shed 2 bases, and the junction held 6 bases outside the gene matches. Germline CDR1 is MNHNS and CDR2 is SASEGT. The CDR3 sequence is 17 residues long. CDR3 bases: TGTGCCAGCAGTGGGGACAGGGAGCGAGCTGGGGCCAACGTCCTGACTTTC. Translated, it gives CASSGDRERAGANVLTF.